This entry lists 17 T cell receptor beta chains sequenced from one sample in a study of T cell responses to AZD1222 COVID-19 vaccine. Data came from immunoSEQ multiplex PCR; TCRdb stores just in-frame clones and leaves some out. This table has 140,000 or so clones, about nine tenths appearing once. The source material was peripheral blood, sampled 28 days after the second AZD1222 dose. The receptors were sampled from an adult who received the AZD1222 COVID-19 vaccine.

CDR3 region: CASSYSGLRARGTDTQYF. CDR3 in DNA: TGTGCCAGCAGTTACTCGGGTCTCCGGGCCAGGGGCACAGATACGCAGTATTTT. The chain recombines TRBV6-2 or TRBV6-3 with TRBJ2-3, with D possibly matching TRBD1 (5 bases). CDR1 MNHEY and CDR2 SVGEGT come from the germline V gene. The CDR3 spans 18 residues. V was clipped by 0 bases and J by 1 base, with 17 bases between them.

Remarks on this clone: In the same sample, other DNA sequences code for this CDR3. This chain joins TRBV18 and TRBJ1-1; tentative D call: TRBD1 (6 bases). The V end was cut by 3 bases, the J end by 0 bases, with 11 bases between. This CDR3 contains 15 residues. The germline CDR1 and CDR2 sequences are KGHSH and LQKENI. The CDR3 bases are TGTGCCAGCTCACCGAGACAGGAGATGAACACTGAAGCTTTCTTT. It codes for CASSPRQEMNTEAFF.

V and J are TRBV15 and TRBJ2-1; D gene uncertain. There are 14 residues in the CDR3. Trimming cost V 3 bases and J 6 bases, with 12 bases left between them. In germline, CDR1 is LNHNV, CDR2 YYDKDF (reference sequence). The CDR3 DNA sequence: TGTGCCACCAGCAGTCCGTATCAGCTCAATGAGCAGTTCTTC. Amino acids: CATSSPYQLNEQFF.

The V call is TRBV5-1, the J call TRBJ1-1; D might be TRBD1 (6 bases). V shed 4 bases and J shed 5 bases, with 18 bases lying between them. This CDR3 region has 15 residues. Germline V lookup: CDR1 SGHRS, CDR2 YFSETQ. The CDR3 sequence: CASSVPTGEGTEAFF. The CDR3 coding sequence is TGCGCCAGCAGCGTCCCGACAGGAGAAGGGACTGAAGCTTTCTTT.

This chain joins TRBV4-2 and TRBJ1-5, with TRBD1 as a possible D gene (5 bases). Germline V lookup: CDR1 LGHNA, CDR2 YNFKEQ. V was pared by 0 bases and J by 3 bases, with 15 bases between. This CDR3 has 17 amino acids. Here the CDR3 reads CASSQDPGTTLNQPQHF. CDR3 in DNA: TGTGCCAGCAGCCAAGACCCAGGGACGACCCTCAATCAGCCCCAGCATTTT.

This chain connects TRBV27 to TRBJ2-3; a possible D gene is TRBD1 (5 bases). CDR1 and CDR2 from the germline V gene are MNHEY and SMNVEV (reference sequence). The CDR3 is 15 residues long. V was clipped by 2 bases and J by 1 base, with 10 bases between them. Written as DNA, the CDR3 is TGTGCCAGCAGTTTAAAGACAGACCGCACAGATACGCAGTATTTT. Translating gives CASSLKTDRTDTQYF.

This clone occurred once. CDR3 region: CASGTGGNSPLHF. CDR3 DNA: TGTGCCAGCGGGACAGGGGGTAATTCACCCCTCCACTTT. The chain recombines TRBV6-5 with TRBJ1-6, with TRBD1 matching over 11 bases. Trimming at V came to 8 bases and at J to 6 bases, leaving 0 bases not matched to a gene. CDR1 is MNHEY and CDR2 is SVGAGI in the germline V gene. The CDR3 covers 13 residues.

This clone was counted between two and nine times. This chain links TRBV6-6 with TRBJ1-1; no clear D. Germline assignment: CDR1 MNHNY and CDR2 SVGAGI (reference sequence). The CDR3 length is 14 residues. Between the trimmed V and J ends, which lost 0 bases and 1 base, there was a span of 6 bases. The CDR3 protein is CASSYSTGNTEAFF. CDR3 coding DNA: TGTGCCAGCAGTTACTCGACGGGGAACACTGAAGCTTTCTTT.

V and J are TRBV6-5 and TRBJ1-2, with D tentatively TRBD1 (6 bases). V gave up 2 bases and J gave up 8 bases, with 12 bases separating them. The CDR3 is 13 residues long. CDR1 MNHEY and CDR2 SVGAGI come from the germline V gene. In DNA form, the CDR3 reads TGTGCCAGCAGTTACGGGGGTAGGGGGGGCTACACCTTC. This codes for CASSYGGRGGYTF.

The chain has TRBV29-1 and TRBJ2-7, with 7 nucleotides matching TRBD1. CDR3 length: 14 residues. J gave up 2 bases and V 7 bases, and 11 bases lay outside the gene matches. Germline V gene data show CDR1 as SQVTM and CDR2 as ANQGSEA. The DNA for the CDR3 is TGCAGCGCAGGGGGTTCTACTGGAACCTACGAGCAGTACTTC. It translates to CSAGGSTGTYEQYF.

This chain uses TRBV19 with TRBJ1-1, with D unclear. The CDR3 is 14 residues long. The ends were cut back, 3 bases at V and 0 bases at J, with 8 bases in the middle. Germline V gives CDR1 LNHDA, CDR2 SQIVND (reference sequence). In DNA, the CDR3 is TGTGCCAGTAGTATTCCGGTCATGAACACTGAAGCTTTCTTT. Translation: CASSIPVMNTEAFF.

The CDR3 spells CASSLAAGAEYNEQFF. CDR3 bases: TGTGCCAGCAGCTTAGCGGCGGGGGCCGAATACAATGAGCAGTTCTTC. The chain couples TRBV7-8 to TRBJ2-1, with a possible D match to TRBD2 (7 bases). Trimming took 0 bases from V and 4 from J, leaving 13 bases between them. Germline CDR1 reads SGHVS; CDR2 reads FQNEAQ. CDR3 size: 16 residues.

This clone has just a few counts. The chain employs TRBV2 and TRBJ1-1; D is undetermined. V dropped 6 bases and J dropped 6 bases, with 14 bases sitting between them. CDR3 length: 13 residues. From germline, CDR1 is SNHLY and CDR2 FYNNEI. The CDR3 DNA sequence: TGTGCCAGCAGGACCCCCCGGGAGGCTGAAGCTTTCTTT. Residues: CASRTPREAEAFF. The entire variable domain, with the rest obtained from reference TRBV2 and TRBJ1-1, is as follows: EPEVTQTPSHQVTQMGQEVILRCVPISNHLYFYWYRQILGQKVEFLVSFYNNEISEKSEIFDDQFSVERPDGSNFTLKIRSTKLEDSAMYFCASRTPREAEAFFGQGTRLTVV.

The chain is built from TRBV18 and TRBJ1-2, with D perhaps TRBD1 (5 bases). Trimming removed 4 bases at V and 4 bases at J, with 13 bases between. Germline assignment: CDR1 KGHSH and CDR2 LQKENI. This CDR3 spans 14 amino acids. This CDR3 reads CASSLTEGRYGYTF. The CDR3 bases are TGTGCCAGCTCACTTACAGAGGGACGCTATGGCTACACCTTC.

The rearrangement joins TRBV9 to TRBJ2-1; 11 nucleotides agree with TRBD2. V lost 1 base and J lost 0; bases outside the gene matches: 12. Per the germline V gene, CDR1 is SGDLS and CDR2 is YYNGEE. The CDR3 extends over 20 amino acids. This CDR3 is CASSVLPSTSGSRSYNEQFF. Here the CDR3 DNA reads TGTGCCAGCAGCGTACTCCCCTCTACTAGCGGGAGCCGCTCCTACAATGAGCAGTTCTTC.

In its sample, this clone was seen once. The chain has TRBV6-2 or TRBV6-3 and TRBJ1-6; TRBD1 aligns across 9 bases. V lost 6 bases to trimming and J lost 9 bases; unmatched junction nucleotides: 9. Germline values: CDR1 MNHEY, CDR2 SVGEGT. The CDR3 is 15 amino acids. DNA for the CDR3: TGTGCCAGCAGCACCACAGGGGGCTTGGGTTCACCCCTCCACTTT. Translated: CASSTTGGLGSPLHF.

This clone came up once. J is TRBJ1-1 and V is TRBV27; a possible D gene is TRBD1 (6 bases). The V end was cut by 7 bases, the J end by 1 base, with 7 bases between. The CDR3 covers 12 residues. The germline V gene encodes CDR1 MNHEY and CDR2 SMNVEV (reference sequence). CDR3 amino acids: CASMTGNTEAFF. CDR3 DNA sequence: TGTGCCAGCATGACAGGGAACACTGAAGCTTTCTTT.